Each of the 5 T cell receptor beta chains below was sequenced from the same sample in a study of T-cell reconstitution after alpha-beta-depleted transplantation in children. The TCRbeta library was prepared with unique molecular identifiers. TCRdb analysed the PCR reads with MiXCR anew, one entry per CDR3 protein. The sample contains 450,000 to 700,000 distinct CDR3 sequences, 27% of which appear only once. The source was PBMCs, collected before TCRalphabeta/CD19-depleted stem cell transplant. Receptor source: a boy less than two years old with Wiskott-Aldrich syndrome, due to receive a stem cell transplant.

This clonotype showed up just a few times. The chain links TRBV28 to TRBJ2-2; 11 positions agree with TRBD2. Trimming took 2 bases from V and 6 from J; bases not matched to a gene: 11. The CDR3 loop spans 18 amino acids. In germline, CDR1 is MDHEN, CDR2 SYDVKM. CDR3 bases: TGTGCCAGCAGTTTACGTACTAGCGGGAGTTGGAGCGCCGGGGAGCTGTTTTTT. It codes for CASSLRTSGSWSAGELFF.

The V gene is TRBV30, the J gene TRBJ2-2; D is possibly TRBD1 or TRBD2 (5 bases each). The germline V gene has CDR1 GTSNPN and CDR2 SVGIG (reference sequence). Trimming shortened V by 3 bases and J by 4 bases, and 9 bases separated the two germline ends. CDR3 size: 13 residues. The CDR3 sequence is CAWRPGRTGELFF. As DNA, the CDR3 is TGTGCCTGGAGGCCGGGGCGCACCGGGGAGCTGTTTTTT.

This chain links TRBV12-3 or TRBV12-4 with TRBJ1-5; 8 positions agree with TRBD1. With 3 bases clipped from V and 5 bases from J, the junction kept 3 bases outside the gene matches. The CDR3 covers 14 residues. DNA of the CDR3: TGTGCCAGCAGTTTGGGACAGGCGCATCAGCCCCAGCATTTT. Translation: CASSLGQAHQPQHF.

The chain uses TRBV5-1 and TRBJ2-1; 9 bases fit TRBD1. Germline trimming cut 2 bases from V and 6 bases from J; bases unmatched to any gene: 6. Germline V gene data show CDR1 as SGHRS and CDR2 as YFSETQ. The CDR3 totals 15 residues. This CDR3 reads CASSLGDRVANEQFF. In DNA, the CDR3 is TGCGCCAGCAGCTTAGGGGACAGGGTGGCCAATGAGCAGTTCTTC.

The chain's CDR3 is CASSLAGTSGADTQYF. CDR3 in DNA: TGCGCCAGCAGCTTGGCCGGGACTAGCGGGGCAGATACGCAGTATTTT. The chain is built from TRBV5-1 and TRBJ2-3; 13 nucleotides line up with TRBD2. V trimming: 0 bases; J trimming: 4 bases; junction bases outside the gene matches: 2. The germline CDR1 and CDR2 sequences are SGHRS and YFSETQ. This CDR3 contains 16 residues.